Listed here are 25 T cell receptor beta chains from one sample, sequenced in a study of T cell responses to AZD1222 COVID-19 vaccine (dated by TCRdb to the early 2020s). Sample time point, as interpreted from the label and publication: baseline before first vaccination. The library was made by the immunoSEQ multiplex PCR assay. Drawn from immuneACCESS, this table holds only the in-frame rearrangements with V and J called that TCRdb kept. Clones are partly lost; checked studies trace under half to an unresolved V gene and leave the rest unexplained. The sample table lists 130,000 to 150,000 clones, roughly 91% of them with a count of one. Of the sample, roughly 2% is held by the ten largest clones. The starting material was peripheral blood, obtained on day 0 of AZD1222 vaccination. The source of these receptors is an adult in good health.

The chain joins TRBV6-5 to TRBJ2-3; TRBD1 matches 7 bases. This CDR3 is built from 13 residues. Germline lookup yields CDR1 MNHEY and CDR2 SVGAGI. V gave up 11 bases and J gave up 6 bases; unmatched junction bases: 11. CDR3 DNA sequence: TGTGCCGCTAACAGGGGCGAAGGTGATACGCAGTATTTT. This codes for CAANRGEGDTQYF.

The chain couples TRBV5-1 to TRBJ1-1; TRBD1 might be the D (5 bases). CDR1 is SGHRS and CDR2 is YFSETQ in the germline V gene. CDR3 length: 15 amino acids. V lost 4 bases and J 2 bases, leaving 15 bases between the germline ends. The CDR3 here is CASSPGYGGNTEAFF. In nucleotides, the CDR3 is TGCGCCAGCAGCCCTGGGTATGGGGGAAACACTGAAGCTTTCTTT. Complete variable domain (other parts from reference TRBV5-1 and TRBJ1-1): KAGVTQTPRYLIKTRGQQVTLSCSPISGHRSVSWYQQTPGQGLQFLFEYFSETQRNKGNFPGRFSGRQFSNSRSEMNVSTLELGDSALYLCASSPGYGGNTEAFFGQGTRLTVV.

In the case of this clone: Other DNA variants within this sample encode the same CDR3. This chain uses TRBV12-3 or TRBV12-4 with TRBJ1-1, with unresolved D. V was cut by 5 bases and J by 11 bases, with 12 bases left in between. The CDR3 length is 11 residues. The CDR3, as DNA: TGTGCCAGCAGTCTAAGTAGCGGGGCTTTCTTT. Translation gives CASSLSSGAFF.

The chain combines TRBV9 with TRBJ1-4; possibly TRBD1 for D (6 bases). The CDR3 loop spans 16 amino acids. Germline CDR1 is SGDLS and CDR2 is YYNGEE. Trimming took 4 bases from V and 0 from J, leaving 13 bases between them. Here the CDR3 reads CASSPGQHATNEKLFF. In DNA form, the CDR3 reads TGTGCCAGCAGCCCGGGACAACACGCAACTAATGAAAAACTGTTTTTT.

This rearrangement joins TRBV18 to TRBJ2-1, with 13 bases matching TRBD2. In germline, CDR1 is KGHSH, CDR2 LQKENI. The V segment lost 3 bases and the J segment 4 bases; nucleotides outside the gene matches: 6. The length of the CDR3 is 17 residues. The CDR3 DNA follows: TGTGCCAGCTCACCGAAGACTAGCGGGGGGCTATACAATGAGCAGTTCTTC. Amino acid sequence: CASSPKTSGGLYNEQFF. The whole variable domain, remainder taken from reference TRBV18 and TRBJ2-1, is NAGVMQNPRHLVRRRGQEARLRCSPMKGHSHVYWYRQLPEEGLKFMVYLQKENIIDESGMPKERFSAEFPKEGPSILRIQQVVRGDSAAYFCASSPKTSGGLYNEQFFGPGTRLTVL.

The rearrangement joins TRBV3-1 (or the pseudogene TRBV3-2) to TRBJ2-7; D might be TRBD2 (6 bases). The CDR3 contains 17 residues. Trimming cost V 0 bases and J 0 bases, with 15 bases left between them. Germline loops: CDR1 LGHDT, CDR2 YNNKEL (reference sequence). CDR3 bases: TGTGCCAGCAGCCAAGAAGCGGGCGGCTCAAGCTCCTACGAGCAGTACTTC. Translation: CASSQEAGGSSSYEQYF.

The chain joins TRBV2 to TRBJ2-7; 7 nucleotides match TRBD1. V shed 5 bases and J 3 bases; nucleotides not matched to a gene: 4. From germline, CDR1 is SNHLY and CDR2 FYNNEI. The CDR3 spans 13 residues. The CDR3 coding sequence is TGTGCCAGCAGTCGGGACAGCCTCTACGAGCAGTACTTC. This translates into CASSRDSLYEQYF.

The chain joins TRBV7-3 to TRBJ1-1; D is possibly TRBD1 (5 bases). The V end lost 5 bases, the J end lost 0 bases, and 13 bases lay between the germline ends. Germline V gene sequence: CDR1 SGHTA, CDR2 FQGTGA. This CDR3 region has 15 residues. CDR3 sequence: CASSPQSGMNTEAFF. The CDR3, as DNA: TGTGCCAGCAGCCCCCAGTCAGGGATGAACACTGAAGCTTTCTTT.

The gene calls are TRBV5-1 and TRBJ2-7; 11 bases map to TRBD1. V was clipped by 1 base and J by 4 bases; unmatched bases: 4. Per the germline V gene, CDR1 is SGHRS and CDR2 is YFSETQ. This CDR3 comprises 15 residues. DNA of the CDR3: TGCGCCAGCAGCTTGTCTGGGACAGGGGGGTACGAGCAGTACTTC. Translated: CASSLSGTGGYEQYF.

This sequence joins TRBV6-5 and TRBJ2-1; 8 positions match TRBD2. Unmatched junction bases numbered 10, after V lost 7 bases and J lost 5 bases. The CDR3 sequence is 15 residues long. The germline V gene has CDR1 MNHEY and CDR2 SVGAGI. DNA for the CDR3: TGTGCCAGCAAGCTAACGGGGGGGCGGGACAATGAGCAGTTCTTC. Amino acid sequence: CASKLTGGRDNEQFF.

The rearrangement joins TRBV25-1 to TRBJ2-7; D remains unclear. This CDR3 spans 12 amino acids. The V gene's germline CDR1 is MGHDK and CDR2 SYGVNS. V dropped 5 bases and J dropped 7 bases, with 12 bases sitting between them. The DNA of the CDR3 is TGTGCCAGCAGTCAACAGATCGGGGAGCAGTACTTC. Amino acid sequence: CASSQQIGEQYF.

The chain employs TRBV7-9 and TRBJ1-1; D may be TRBD1 (6 bases). CDR3 length equals 14 residues. Germline V gene data show CDR1 as SEHNR and CDR2 as FQNEAQ (reference sequence). V lost 5 bases and J lost 3, with 13 bases in between. The DNA for the CDR3 is TGTGCCAGCAGCGGCAGACAGGTGGACACTGAAGCTTTCTTT. Its protein product is CASSGRQVDTEAFF.

This chain links TRBV7-9 with TRBJ1-2, with D tentatively TRBD1 (6 bases). The V gene lost 5 bases and the J gene lost 2 bases, with 9 bases spanning the gap. This CDR3 is built from 13 residues. The germline V gene has CDR1 SEHNR and CDR2 FQNEAQ (reference sequence). The chain's CDR3 is CASSPGTNYGYTF. The CDR3 DNA follows: TGTGCCAGCAGCCCCGGGACAAACTATGGCTACACCTTC. Together with reference TRBV7-9 and TRBJ1-2, the CDR3 gives the full variable domain: DTGVSQNPRHKITKRGQNVTFRCDPISEHNRLYWYRQTLGQGPEFLTYFQNEAQLEKSRLLSDRFSAERPKGSFSTLEIQRTEQGDSAMYLCASSPGTNYGYTFGSGTRLTVV.

This clone was seen a few times. In DNA form, the CDR3 reads TGTGCCAGCAGCCGGACTAGCGGGGGGGACAATGAGCAGTTCTTC. Its translation: CASSRTSGGDNEQFF. The chain combines TRBV28 with TRBJ2-1, with TRBD2 matching 15 bases. With 6 bases clipped from V and 5 bases from J, the junction kept 2 bases outside the gene matches. The V gene's germline CDR1 is MDHEN and CDR2 SYDVKM. The CDR3 sequence is 15 residues long. The complete variable domain, with remaining parts taken from reference TRBV28 and TRBJ2-1, reads DVKVTQSSRYLVKRTGEKVFLECVQDMDHENMFWYRQDPGLGLRLIYFSYDVKMKEKGDIPEGYSVSREKKERFSLILESASTNQTSMYLCASSRTSGGDNEQFFGPGTRLTVL.

The chain is built from TRBV27 and TRBJ2-7, with 7 positions matching TRBD2. Losses at the gene ends were 4 bases for V and 2 bases for J; bases not matched to a gene: 5. Germline V gene data show CDR1 as MNHEY and CDR2 as SMNVEV (reference sequence). CDR3 size: 14 residues. The CDR3 nucleotides read TGTGCCAGCAGTTGGTCTAGCGGCACCTACGAGCAGTACTTC. As protein: CASSWSSGTYEQYF.

The chain recombines TRBV6-5 with TRBJ2-7; 12 bases line up with TRBD2. This CDR3 has 15 amino acids. CDR1 and CDR2 from the germline V gene are MNHEY and SVGAGI. Trimming cost V 5 bases and J 1 base; bases outside gene matches: 3. DNA of the CDR3: TGTGCCAGCAGTCCGACTAGCGGGAGTTCCTACGAGCAGTACTTC. Translated, it gives CASSPTSGSSYEQYF.

The CDR3 sequence is CASSWSSSGNTIYF. DNA for the CDR3: TGTGCCAGCAGTTGGTCGAGCTCTGGAAACACCATATATTTT. The genes are TRBV28 and TRBJ1-3; D is unresolved. Germline CDR1 is MDHEN and CDR2 is SYDVKM. Trimming shortened V by 4 bases and J by 0 bases, and 7 bases separated the two germline ends. There are 14 residues in the CDR3. Full variable domain (rest looked up from reference TRBV28 and TRBJ1-3): DVKVTQSSRYLVKRTGEKVFLECVQDMDHENMFWYRQDPGLGLRLIYFSYDVKMKEKGDIPEGYSVSREKKERFSLILESASTNQTSMYLCASSWSSSGNTIYFGEGSWLTVV.

The chain combines TRBV5-1 with TRBJ2-5; 8 bases line up with TRBD2. Germline V lookup: CDR1 SGHRS, CDR2 YFSETQ. The CDR3 has 17 residues. V was pared by 4 bases and J by 6 bases, with 17 bases of the junction left unmatched. The CDR3 spells CASSPPDPSAGAQTQYF. CDR3 bases: TGCGCCAGCAGCCCGCCCGATCCTTCAGCGGGAGCGCAGACCCAGTACTTC.

The gene calls are TRBV2 and TRBJ1-4; the D gene is possibly TRBD1 (6 bases). Germline values: CDR1 SNHLY, CDR2 FYNNEI. With 3 bases removed from V and 7 bases from J, the gap between germline ends came to 18 bases. The CDR3 consists of 16 residues. In nucleotides, the CDR3 is TGTGCCAGCAGTGATCGGGGGGACAATATGGGTGAAAAACTGTTTTTT. Translating gives CASSDRGDNMGEKLFF.

This clone was observed a single time. V is TRBV5-4 and J is TRBJ2-7; tentatively, D is TRBD2 (6 bases). CDR1 and CDR2 from the germline V gene are SGHNT and YYREEE (reference sequence). The CDR3 is made up of 14 amino acids. V was shortened by 3 bases and J by 2 bases, with 12 bases between the two germline ends. The CDR3 DNA sequence: TGTGCCAGCAGCTCTCAGGGAGGTGCCTACGAGCAGTACTTC. Translated, it gives CASSSQGGAYEQYF.

This sequence joins TRBV5-1 and TRBJ1-3; D is ambiguous. CDR1 is SGHRS and CDR2 is YFSETQ in the germline V gene. Deletions cut 4 bases from V and 0 bases from J, with 5 bases between. CDR3 length: 13 residues. The CDR3 spells CASSELSGNTIYF. CDR3 DNA sequence: TGCGCCAGCAGCGAGCTCTCTGGAAACACCATATATTTT.

The V and J genes are TRBV7-9 and TRBJ2-7, with TRBD1 matching over 12 bases. This CDR3 region has 16 residues. J lost 7 bases, V lost 3 bases, and 10 bases had no gene match. Germline assignment: CDR1 SEHNR and CDR2 FQNEAQ (reference sequence). The CDR3 here is CASSFIPGQGAEEQYF. In nucleotides, the CDR3 is TGTGCCAGCAGCTTCATACCGGGACAGGGGGCGGAGGAGCAGTACTTC.

This chain uses TRBV6-5 with TRBJ1-6; the D is unclear. V dropped 0 bases and J dropped 10 bases, with 13 bases sitting between them. CDR3 length: 15 residues. Germline V gene data show CDR1 as MNHEY and CDR2 as SVGAGI. Written as DNA, the CDR3 is TGTGCCAGCAGTTACTCGGGAGGGCTGGGATCACCCCTCCACTTT. It specifies CASSYSGGLGSPLHF.

V is TRBV6-5 and J is TRBJ1-2; no clear D. CDR3 length: 13 amino acids. Germline V CDR1 and CDR2: MNHEY, SVGAGI. The V end was cut by 2 bases, the J end by 3 bases, with 7 bases between. DNA for the CDR3: TGTGCCAGCAGTTACACACCGGACTATGGCTACACCTTC. Translation: CASSYTPDYGYTF.

This chain links TRBV5-6 with TRBJ2-3, with D perhaps matching TRBD1 (5 bases). The CDR3 extends over 14 amino acids. Germline CDR1 SGHDT, CDR2 YYEEEE. The ends were cut back, 2 bases at V and 5 bases at J, with 12 bases in the middle. Here the CDR3 reads CASSLALQGDTQYF. The DNA of the CDR3 is TGTGCCAGCAGCTTAGCCTTGCAGGGAGATACGCAGTATTTT.